The rows below give T cell receptor beta chains drawn from one sample of a study of graft-versus-host responses after intestinal transplantation. No antigen has been assigned to these receptors. The protocol was immunoSEQ multiplex PCR, while the TCRdb copy is restricted to in-frame clones and leaves out a portion. Of under 95,000 clones detected, 88% appear once; the ten largest clones hold approximately 0.28%. Sequences were derived from unstimulated CD4+ T cells sorted from spleen or lymph node cells, sampled before transplant. Source of these receptors: a human donor who was the organ donor for an intestinal transplant. Each CDR3 is given with its conserved first and last residue. The D gene is left open where the match is weak. Size is omitted from some rows. Given values are once, few, many or a class for expanded clones.

clone size: -
V gene: TRBV4-2
D gene: TRBD2
CDR3 length: 16
J gene: TRBJ2-1
CDR3 protein: CASSQGEGSSYNEQFF
CDR3 DNA: TGTGCCAGCAGCCAAGGGGAGGGGAGCTCCTACAATGAGCAGTTCTTC

clone size: few
V gene: TRBV6-5
D gene: TRBD1
CDR3 length: 13
J gene: TRBJ2-5
CDR3 protein: CASRGQGQETQYF
CDR3 DNA: TGTGCCAGCAGAGGACAGGGACAAGAGACCCAGTACTTC

clone size: -
V gene: TRBV5-5
D gene: -
CDR3 length: 13
J gene: TRBJ2-1
CDR3 protein: CASSLASYNEQFF
CDR3 DNA: TGTGCCAGCAGCTTGGCCAGCTACAATGAGCAGTTCTTC

clone size: -
V gene: TRBV15
D gene: -
CDR3 length: 15
J gene: TRBJ2-7
CDR3 protein: CATSISQGISYEQYF
CDR3 DNA: TGTGCCACCAGCATCTCGCAGGGGATATCCTACGAGCAGTACTTC

clone size: -
V gene: TRBV30
D gene: -
CDR3 length: 12
J gene: TRBJ1-3
CDR3 protein: CAWSLSGNTIYF
CDR3 DNA: TGTGCCTGGAGCCTGTCTGGAAACACCATATATTTT

clone size: -
V gene: TRBV5-1
D gene: TRBD2
CDR3 length: 16
J gene: TRBJ2-1
CDR3 protein: CASGRGGGPGYNEQFF
CDR3 DNA: TGCGCCAGCGGAAGGGGCGGGGGGCCAGGCTACAATGAGCAGTTCTTC

clone size: -
V gene: TRBV9
D gene: TRBD2
CDR3 length: 16
J gene: TRBJ2-2
CDR3 protein: CASSLGTSGDTGELFF
CDR3 DNA: TGTGCCAGCAGCCTCGGGACTAGCGGGGATACCGGGGAGCTGTTTTTT

clone size: once
V gene: TRBV7-9
D gene: TRBD1
CDR3 length: 18
J gene: TRBJ2-4
CDR3 protein: CASSSAGGAGSVQNIQYF
CDR3 DNA: TGTGCCAGCAGCTCAGCAGGGGGCGCGGGCAGCGTACAAAACATTCAGTACTTC

clone size: -
V gene: TRBV27
D gene: -
CDR3 length: 16
J gene: TRBJ2-1
CDR3 protein: CASSFRGASGYNEQFF
CDR3 DNA: TGTGCCAGCAGTTTTCGGGGGGCTAGCGGTTACAATGAGCAGTTCTTC

clone size: -
V gene: TRBV28
D gene: -
CDR3 length: 16
J gene: TRBJ2-1
CDR3 protein: CASSLLFSGAYNEQFF
CDR3 DNA: TGTGCCAGCAGTCTCCTTTTTTCGGGGGCCTACAATGAGCAGTTCTTC

clone size: -
V gene: TRBV5-5
D gene: -
CDR3 length: 11
J gene: TRBJ2-5
CDR3 protein: CASSLSQTQYF
CDR3 DNA: TGTGCCAGCAGCTTGAGCCAGACCCAGTACTTC

clone size: -
V gene: TRBV11-2
D gene: -
CDR3 length: 12
J gene: TRBJ1-4
CDR3 protein: CASSRGNEKLFF
CDR3 DNA: TGTGCCAGCAGCCGGGGGAATGAAAAACTGTTTTTT

clone size: -
V gene: TRBV7-2
D gene: TRBD1
CDR3 length: 17
J gene: TRBJ2-3
CDR3 protein: CASSSPRDRGVTDTQYF
CDR3 DNA: TGTGCCAGCAGCTCCCCCCGGGACAGGGGAGTTACAGATACGCAGTATTTT

clone size: once
V gene: TRBV7-6
D gene: TRBD2
CDR3 length: 14
J gene: TRBJ2-1
CDR3 protein: CASSSLAGQNEQFF
CDR3 DNA: TGTGCCAGCAGCTCACTAGCGGGACAGAATGAGCAGTTCTTC

clone size: once
V gene: TRBV30
D gene: TRBD2
CDR3 length: 13
J gene: TRBJ2-7
CDR3 protein: CAWSWGGSYEQYF
CDR3 DNA: TGTGCCTGGAGTTGGGGGGGATCCTACGAGCAGTACTTC

clone size: -
V gene: TRBV11-3
D gene: TRBD1
CDR3 length: 13
J gene: TRBJ1-1
CDR3 protein: CASSWTGNTEAFF
CDR3 DNA: TGTGCCAGCAGCTGGACAGGGAACACTGAAGCTTTCTTT

clone size: -
V gene: TRBV5-1
D gene: -
CDR3 length: 15
J gene: TRBJ2-7
CDR3 protein: CASSLGPLGVYEQYF
CDR3 DNA: TGCGCCAGCAGCTTGGGGCCCTTAGGGGTCTACGAGCAGTACTTC

clone size: -
V gene: TRBV7-2
D gene: TRBD2
CDR3 length: 18
J gene: TRBJ2-7
CDR3 protein: CASSLRRVLAGGPREQYF
CDR3 DNA: TGTGCCAGCAGCCTACGAAGGGTCTTAGCGGGAGGGCCCCGCGAGCAGTACTTC